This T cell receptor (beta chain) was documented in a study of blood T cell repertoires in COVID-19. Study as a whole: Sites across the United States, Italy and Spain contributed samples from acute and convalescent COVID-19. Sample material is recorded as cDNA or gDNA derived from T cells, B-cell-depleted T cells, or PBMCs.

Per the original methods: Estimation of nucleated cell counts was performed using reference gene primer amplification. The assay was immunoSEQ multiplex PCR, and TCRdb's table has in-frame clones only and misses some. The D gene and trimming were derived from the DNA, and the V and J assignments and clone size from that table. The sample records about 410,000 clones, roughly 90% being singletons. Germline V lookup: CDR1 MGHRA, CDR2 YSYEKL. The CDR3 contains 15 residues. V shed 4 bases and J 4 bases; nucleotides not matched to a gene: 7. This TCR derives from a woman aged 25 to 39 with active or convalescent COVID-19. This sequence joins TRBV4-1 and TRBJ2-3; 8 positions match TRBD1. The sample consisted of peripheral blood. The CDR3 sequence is CASSRRQGSADTQYF. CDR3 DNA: TGCGCCAGCAGCCGGAGACAGGGGAGCGCAGATACGCAGTATTTT.